The 24 T cell receptor beta chains reported below all come from one sample, sequenced in a study of blood T cell repertoires in COVID-19. Libraries were prepared by immunoSEQ multiplex PCR; TCRdb keeps only in-frame clonotypes and omits some of them. This sample has 180,000 or so clones, with over 75% found just once. Material: PBMCs or T cells enriched from blood (not recorded which). The receptors stem from a woman aged 18-30 years who had recovered from COVID-19.

The chain combines TRBV3-1 (or the pseudogene TRBV3-2) with TRBJ1-1; a weak D match, TRBD1 (6 bases). Germline V gene data show CDR1 as LGHDT and CDR2 as YNNKEL (reference sequence). The CDR3 contains 14 residues. V was pared by 3 bases and J by 2 bases, with 10 bases between. The CDR3 loop reads CASSQTGFNTEAFF. As DNA, the CDR3 is TGTGCCAGCAGCCAGACAGGATTCAACACTGAAGCTTTCTTT.

The rearrangement joins TRBV25-1 to TRBJ1-6, with D possibly TRBD1 on 5 matching bases. Germline loops: CDR1 MGHDK, CDR2 SYGVNS. This CDR3 region has 15 residues. V lost 3 bases to trimming and J lost 6 bases, with 12 bases between them. As DNA, the CDR3 is TGTGCCAGCAGTGAGTTTAGGGGTGGTAATTCACCCCTCCACTTT. Amino acids: CASSEFRGGNSPLHF.

This chain uses TRBV30 with TRBJ2-7, with 12 bases fitting TRBD2. Germline CDR1 reads GTSNPN; CDR2 reads SVGIG (reference sequence). The CDR3 contains 20 residues. V shed 3 bases and J 2 bases; nucleotides not matched to a gene: 20. The DNA for the CDR3 is TGTGCCTGGAGCCGAGCGGGATCCGGACCCGGACTAGCGGGAACCTACGAGCAGTACTTC. Encoded protein: CAWSRAGSGPGLAGTYEQYF.

The V and J genes are TRBV21-1 and TRBJ2-7; whether TRBD2, the table's D call, matches the DNA was not checked. TRBV21-1 has pseudogene status. The CDR3 length is 14 residues. The CDR3 sequence: CARLGTGTHYEQYF. For the CDR3, the DNA is TGTGCGCGGTTGGGGACCGGGACTCACTACGAGCAGTACTTC.

This clone was recorded only once. The chain has TRBV6-1 and TRBJ2-3; 7 bases align to TRBD2. V trimming: 1 base; J trimming: 2 bases; junction bases outside the gene matches: 6. This CDR3 comprises 16 residues. CDR1 MNHNS and CDR2 SASEGT come from the germline V gene. The CDR3 DNA follows: TGTGCCAGCAGTGAAGTCCTGGGAGGGTTCACAGATACGCAGTATTTT. As protein: CASSEVLGGFTDTQYF.

This sequence joins TRBV29-1 and TRBJ1-2, with 12 bases identical to TRBD1. There are 14 residues in the CDR3. The V segment lost 3 bases and the J segment 4 bases; nucleotides outside the gene matches: 3. CDR1 is SQVTM, CDR2 ANQGSEA, per germline. CDR3 sequence: CSVEGTGGLYGYTF. In DNA form, the CDR3 reads TGCAGCGTTGAGGGGACAGGGGGCCTCTATGGCTACACCTTC.

This clone was detected only a few times. The V gene is TRBV6-5, the J gene TRBJ1-2; D is unresolved. The CDR3 loop spans 14 amino acids. Trimming shortened V by 0 bases and J by 2 bases, and 7 bases separated the two germline ends. The germline gives CDR1 MNHEY, CDR2 SVGAGI. The CDR3 region has the DNA TGTGCCAGCAGTTACTCGAGGCAGAACTATGGCTACACCTTC. This translates into CASSYSRQNYGYTF.

The chain has TRBV25-1 and TRBJ1-4; no definite D call. Per the germline V gene, CDR1 is MGHDK and CDR2 is SYGVNS. V was clipped by 6 bases and J by 5 bases, with 10 bases between them. The CDR3 has 13 amino acids. CDR3 DNA sequence: TGTGCCAGCAGACAGAGACCAAATGAAAAACTGTTTTTT. As protein: CASRQRPNEKLFF.

Only one count was recorded for this clone. The genes are TRBV14 and TRBJ2-7, with a weak D call TRBD1 (6 bases). This CDR3 region has 15 residues. V was cut by 2 bases and J by 0 bases, with 11 bases left in between. Germline V lookup: CDR1 SGHDN, CDR2 FVKESK. The CDR3 region is CASSQLGGHSYEQYF. In DNA, the CDR3 is TGTGCCAGCAGCCAATTAGGGGGTCACTCCTACGAGCAGTACTTC. Full variable domain (rest looked up from reference TRBV14 and TRBJ2-7): EAGVTQFPSHSVIEKGQTVTLRCDPISGHDNLYWYRRVMGKEIKFLLHFVKESKQDESGMPNNRFLAERTGGTYSTLKVQPAELEDSGVYFCASSQLGGHSYEQYFGPGTRLTVT.

The gene calls are TRBV5-1 and TRBJ1-1, with TRBD1 matching over 8 bases. Trimming at V came to 4 bases and at J to 11 bases, leaving 13 bases not matched to a gene. The germline gives CDR1 SGHRS, CDR2 YFSETQ. The CDR3 covers 14 residues. Here the CDR3 reads CASSQDRAPLGAFF. The DNA for the CDR3 is TGCGCCAGCAGCCAGGACAGGGCCCCGCTGGGCGCTTTCTTT.

The chain links TRBV14 to TRBJ2-2; D not certain. There are 13 residues in the CDR3. V was cut by 9 bases and J by 6 bases, with 14 bases left in between. Germline V lookup: CDR1 SGHDN, CDR2 FVKESK. The CDR3 sequence is CASSIKAAGELFF. CDR3 in DNA: TGTGCCAGTTCTATCAAGGCGGCCGGGGAGCTGTTTTTT.

The chain combines TRBV11-3 with TRBJ2-1; 14 positions agree with TRBD2. Germline V lookup: CDR1 SGHNT, CDR2 YENEEA. Trimming cost V 5 bases and J 1 base; bases outside gene matches: 7. This CDR3 contains 18 residues. The CDR3 reads CASSPGLAGEDSYNEQFF. CDR3 DNA sequence: TGTGCCAGCAGCCCGGGACTAGCGGGAGAGGATTCCTACAATGAGCAGTTCTTC.

The rearrangement links TRBV28 to TRBJ1-3; D remains unclear. Germline V gives CDR1 MDHEN, CDR2 SYDVKM. There are 14 residues in the CDR3. Trimming left V 3 bases short and J 8 bases short, with 14 bases between. This chain's CDR3 is CASSFSGADDTIYF. The CDR3 DNA is TGTGCCAGCAGTTTTTCAGGCGCCGACGACACCATATATTTT.

Comment on this clone: The identical CDR3 is also encoded by other nucleotide sequences in the sample. The CDR3: CASSQANQETQYF. The CDR3 region has the DNA TGTGCCAGCAGTCAGGCTAACCAAGAGACCCAGTACTTC. The chain carries TRBV3-1 (or the pseudogene TRBV3-2) and TRBJ2-5; D gene uncertain. The germline V and J ends were trimmed by 6 bases and 0 bases, with 8 bases remaining between them. Germline loops: CDR1 LGHDT, CDR2 YNNKEL (reference sequence). The CDR3 sequence is 13 residues long.

This chain uses TRBV3-1 (or the pseudogene TRBV3-2) with TRBJ1-1, with TRBD1 identical over 9 bases. CDR1 is LGHDT and CDR2 is YNNKEL in the germline V gene (reference sequence). The CDR3 covers 14 residues. V lost 8 bases and J lost 1; bases outside the gene matches: 5. The CDR3 coding sequence is TGTGCCAGCGCGGTACAGGGGGCGAACACTGAAGCTTTCTTT. This encodes CASAVQGANTEAFF.

The CDR3 nucleotides are TGTGCCGCGGGATTTCCCGGGGAGCTGTTTTTT. Encoded protein: CAAGFPGELFF. The genes are TRBV28 and TRBJ2-2; perhaps TRBD2 as D (6 bases). The V end was cut by 11 bases, the J end by 6 bases, with 10 bases between. This CDR3 spans 11 amino acids. Per the germline V gene, CDR1 is MDHEN and CDR2 is SYDVKM.

The genes are TRBV6-5 and TRBJ2-5; TRBD2 is a possible D gene (6 bases). Between the trimmed V and J ends, which lost 7 bases and 2 bases, there was a span of 14 bases. Germline lookup yields CDR1 MNHEY and CDR2 SVGAGI. The length of the CDR3 is 14 residues. The DNA of the CDR3 is TGTGCCAGCATTTCCCGGGACTTTCAAGAGACCCAGTACTTC. It specifies CASISRDFQETQYF.

The rearrangement links TRBV2 to TRBJ2-4; D gene ambiguous. This CDR3 is 15 amino acids long. Per germline, CDR1 SNHLY and CDR2 FYNNEI. Trimming removed 5 bases from V and 8 bases from J, with 19 bases in between. DNA of the CDR3: TGTGCCAGCAGTCTCAGTTGGTCTTCGCAGGACATTCAGTACTTC. Encoded protein: CASSLSWSSQDIQYF.

The table lists this clone with a count of one. This chain connects TRBV9 to TRBJ2-1; 11 bases match TRBD2. After removal of 1 base from V and 4 bases from J, the junction contained 4 bases not matched to a gene. The CDR3 spans 16 residues. Germline V gene sequence: CDR1 SGDLS, CDR2 YYNGEE. CDR3 bases: TGTGCCAGCAGCGTAATAGCGGGAGGGCCTTACAATGAGCAGTTCTTC. Translating it yields CASSVIAGGPYNEQFF.

This rearrangement joins TRBV6-1 to TRBJ1-5; 7 positions agree with TRBD1. The CDR3 totals 14 residues. Trimming at V came to 1 base and at J to 8 bases, leaving 5 bases not matched to a gene. The germline V gene has CDR1 MNHNS and CDR2 SASEGT. The CDR3 sequence is CASSEEEGAEPQHF. The CDR3 DNA reads TGTGCCAGCAGTGAAGAGGAGGGGGCTGAGCCCCAGCATTTT.

The J gene is TRBJ1-5, the V gene TRBV18; 9 bases match TRBD1. This CDR3 is built from 15 residues. Germline V gene sequence: CDR1 KGHSH, CDR2 LQKENI. The V gene end was trimmed by 6 bases and the J gene end by 6 bases; junction bases not matched to a gene: 9. The CDR3 loop is CASSPGTGSGQPQHF. Here the CDR3 DNA reads TGTGCCAGCTCTCCCGGGACAGGGTCGGGTCAGCCCCAGCATTTT.

The chain combines TRBV5-1 with TRBJ2-3; 7 bases fit TRBD2. CDR1 and CDR2 from the germline V gene are SGHRS and YFSETQ. J was trimmed by 3 bases and V by 0 bases; bases with no gene match: 7. The CDR3 contains 16 residues. The CDR3 protein is CASSLGRERPTDTQYF. The CDR3 bases are TGCGCCAGCAGCTTGGGGCGGGAGCGCCCGACAGATACGCAGTATTTT.

The chain combines TRBV14 with TRBJ1-3, with 7 positions matching TRBD1. The CDR3 is 19 residues long. Germline trimming cut 2 bases from V and 2 bases from J; bases unmatched to any gene: 15. Germline CDR1 SGHDN, CDR2 FVKESK. CDR3 sequence: CASSQNPEGGAFPGNTIYF. CDR3 nucleotides: TGTGCCAGCAGCCAAAACCCCGAAGGGGGCGCGTTCCCTGGAAACACCATATATTTT.

V is TRBV2 and J is TRBJ1-1, with TRBD1 identical over 7 bases. J was trimmed by 0 bases and V by 2 bases; bases with no gene match: 9. The CDR3 is made up of 17 amino acids. Looked up from germline, CDR1 is SNHLY and CDR2 is FYNNEI. This CDR3 reads CASSEWATGQVNTEAFF. The CDR3 bases are TGTGCCAGCAGTGAATGGGCGACAGGGCAGGTGAACACTGAAGCTTTCTTT.